This T cell receptor beta chain originates from a study of cytomegalovirus exposure and HLA in healthy donors. This clone came up once. Its matching antigen is unknown. PCR used 60 Vbeta primers and 13 Jbeta primers. This table comes from immunoSEQ multiplex PCR, and its TCRdb copy is limited to in-frame clones, with some not included. The sample contains 150,000 or so clones, around three quarters of which appear only once. Trimming took 0 bases from V and 4 from J, leaving 6 bases between them. This CDR3 has 12 residues. The germline V gene has CDR1 GTSNPN and CDR2 SVGIG (reference sequence). Points from the study as a whole: Equally common other TCR beta chains were less clonally expanded than HLA-associated ones, a later analysis found.

The chain couples TRBV30 to TRBJ1-2, with a weak D call TRBD1 (5 bases). Material for sequencing was PBMCs. This clonotype originated in a man in his forties in good health and CMV-seropositive. Here the CDR3 reads CAWSVQGYGYTF. The CDR3 coding sequence is TGTGCCTGGAGTGTTCAGGGCTATGGCTACACCTTC. Supplemented by reference TRBV30 and TRBJ1-2, the full variable domain reads SQTIHQWPATLVQPVGSPLSLECTVEGTSNPNLYWYRQAAGRGLQLLFYSVGIGQISSEVPQNLSASRPQDRQFILSSKKLLLSDSGFYLCAWSVQGYGYTFGSGTRLTVV.